This T cell receptor beta chain was captured in a study of Tregs in tolerant kidney transplant recipients. V shed 8 bases and J shed 0 bases, with 15 bases lying between them. The germline V gene has CDR1 SGHVS and CDR2 FNYEAQ. This CDR3 is built from 15 residues. Sequenced by immunoSEQ multiplex PCR; TCRdb stores in-frame clones only, minus some. Found here are more than 60,000 clones, roughly 91% of them singletons; the top ten hold more than 0.35%. This receptor was taken from a human donor who received a combined kidney and bone marrow transplant. The chain links TRBV7-6 to TRBJ2-3, with unresolved D. Sample: CD4+ T cells from blood, taken before the transplant. CDR3 sequence reads: CASSIRLTSTDTQYF. The DNA for the CDR3 is TGTGCCAGCTCCATACGACTTACTAGCACAGATACGCAGTATTTT.